This TCR beta chain is drawn from a study of response to subunit inactivated influenza vaccine. Study results and limitations: Every seasonal influenza vaccination brings in few new T cells, the authors suggested.

As concerns this clonotype: The antigen is undetermined.

TCRdb used MiXCR to reprocess the RT-PCR reads, holding one entry per CDR3 protein. The sample lists roughly 570,000 distinct CDR3 sequences, approximately 14% occurring once. CDR1 and CDR2 (germline): SNHLY, FYNNEI. Trimming took off 5 bases at V and 4 bases at J, with 11 bases between the two ends. This CDR3 spans 13 amino acids. Sample: PBMCs from blood, taken roughly 12 days after vaccination. This rearrangement joins TRBV2 to TRBJ1-1; weak D call: TRBD1 (6 bases). The receptor's source is a man aged 50-59 years who received an inactivated influenza vaccine. The CDR3: CASSQGWVTEAFF. The CDR3 DNA is TGTGCCAGCAGTCAGGGGTGGGTCACTGAAGCTTTCTTT.